The clone carrying this T cell receptor beta chain was observed once. Its antigen remains unidentified. The entry originates in a study of vaccination effects on CD4 cells after COVID-19. Across the whole study: Antigen-specific CD4+ T cell clonotypes were called by their expansion after viral peptide-pool culture in ViraFEST. Both late and early after vaccination, a few convalescent patients were sampled.

Only in-frame clones appear in the TCRdb table, and some are missing; sequencing was by immunoSEQ multiplex PCR. Among some 46,000 clones, 76% were seen once, and the ten largest hold around 3.5%. The culture ran for approximately nine days before CD4+ T cells were isolated. A positive SARS-CoV-2 PCR test fell between March and December 2020. Participants were vaccinated with two doses of either the BNT162b2 or mRNA-1273 vaccine. The source is a human donor who had a prior SARS-CoV-2 infection. This specimen was CD4+ T cells from PBMCs cultured without peptide, taken after COVID-19 vaccination.

Written as DNA, the CDR3 is TGTGCCAGCACTCCAGGACGGTACGCAACTAATGAAAAACTGTTTTTT. Its protein is CASTPGRYATNEKLFF. The chain joins TRBV6-6 to TRBJ1-4, with D uncertain. The CDR3 extends over 16 amino acids. Trimming cost V 7 bases and J 0 bases, with 15 bases left between them. Germline V CDR1 and CDR2: MNHNY, SVGAGI (reference sequence).